These 28 T cell receptor beta chains originate from one sample sequenced in a study of beta chain features in type 1 diabetes. The entirety of the isolated RNA underwent reverse transcription, so expressed TCRB transcripts were sequenced. The protocol was immunoSEQ multiplex PCR, while the TCRdb copy is restricted to in-frame clones and leaves out a portion. The table includes some 200,000 clones, about 11% detected once. Sequenced material: central memory CD4+ T cells from blood. All receptors derive from a man aged 18-30 years in good health.

This clone was counted at least ten times. This chain connects TRBV7-9 to TRBJ2-7; 8 positions match TRBD1. J was trimmed by 4 bases and V by 4 bases; bases with no gene match: 12. The length of the CDR3 is 16 residues. From germline, CDR1 is SEHNR and CDR2 FQNEAQ (reference sequence). CDR3 DNA sequence: TGTGCCAGCAGCTCCGCCGAGACGACAGGGGCGTACGAGCAGTACTTC. It translates to CASSSAETTGAYEQYF.

The table lists this clone with a few counts. V gene TRBV4-1 combines with J gene TRBJ2-5; 12 bases map to TRBD2. CDR3 size: 16 residues. V gave up 2 bases and J gave up 5 bases; unmatched junction bases: 6. CDR1 and CDR2 (germline): MGHRA, YSYEKL. CDR3: CASSQYGLAGSETQYF. CDR3 DNA: TGCGCCAGCAGCCAATACGGACTAGCGGGATCGGAGACCCAGTACTTC.

The chain uses TRBV25-1 and TRBJ2-7; either TRBD1 or TRBD2 may supply D (5 bases each). Deletions cut 2 bases from V and 0 bases from J, with 11 bases between. The germline V gene has CDR1 MGHDK and CDR2 SYGVNS. This CDR3 is 15 amino acids long. The CDR3 spells CASSEPGTFSYEQYF. CDR3 DNA: TGTGCCAGCAGTGAACCCGGGACCTTCTCCTACGAGCAGTACTTC.

This clone occurred a few times. The CDR3: CSATGDTEAFF. Here the CDR3 DNA reads TGCAGTGCTACAGGGGACACTGAAGCTTTCTTT. This sequence joins TRBV20-1 and TRBJ1-1; maybe TRBD1 (6 bases). There are 11 residues in the CDR3. Trimming took 4 bases from V and 3 from J, leaving 6 bases between them. Germline V gene sequence: CDR1 DFQATT, CDR2 SNEGSKA (reference sequence).

This clone has a handful of counts. The V and J genes are TRBV6-6 and TRBJ2-7; 7 bases line up with TRBD2. The CDR3 has 14 residues. Germline CDR1 MNHNY, CDR2 SVGAGI (reference sequence). Trimming took 5 bases from V and 3 from J; bases not matched to a gene: 7. CDR3 DNA sequence: TGTGCCAGCAGTCGCTCGCCTAGCGGCTACGAGCAGTACTTC. Amino acid sequence: CASSRSPSGYEQYF.

This clone occurred a few times. The rearrangement links TRBV28 to TRBJ2-7; possibly TRBD1 for D (5 bases). V was cut by 6 bases and J by 0 bases, with 9 bases left in between. The CDR3 is 13 residues long. Germline loops: CDR1 MDHEN, CDR2 SYDVKM. CDR3 sequence reads: CASRPGFSYEQYF. The CDR3, as DNA: TGTGCCAGCAGGCCAGGGTTCTCCTACGAGCAGTACTTC.

In its sample, this clone was seen a few times. The genes are TRBV7-2 and TRBJ2-3, with 9 bases lining up with TRBD1. Germline CDR1 and CDR2: SGHTA and FQGNSA. This CDR3 comprises 16 residues. Germline trimming cut 3 bases from V and 4 bases from J; bases unmatched to any gene: 8. CDR3 DNA: TGTGCCAGCAGCTTGATGGGACAGGGCGGCGCAGATACGCAGTATTTT. It encodes CASSLMGQGGADTQYF.

This rearrangement joins TRBV5-8 to TRBJ1-2; D is perhaps TRBD1 (5 bases). The ends were cut back, 0 bases at V and 0 bases at J, with 12 bases in the middle. In germline, CDR1 is SGHTS, CDR2 YDEGEE. The CDR3 spans 16 residues. Written as DNA, the CDR3 is TGTGCCAGCAGCTTGGCGGCTTGGGGGACTAACTATGGCTACACCTTC. It yields the protein CASSLAAWGTNYGYTF.

The chain is built from TRBV6-1 and TRBJ1-1; the D gene is possibly TRBD1 (5 bases). This CDR3 has 14 amino acids. The germline gives CDR1 MNHNS, CDR2 SASEGT. V shed 1 base and J shed 3 bases, with 9 bases lying between them. The CDR3 loop is CASSEDLGDTEAFF. In DNA form, the CDR3 reads TGTGCCAGCAGTGAAGATCTAGGGGACACTGAAGCTTTCTTT.

The chain uses TRBV19 and TRBJ1-5, with no clear D. With 2 bases removed from V and 4 bases from J, the gap between germline ends came to 9 bases. Germline loops: CDR1 LNHDA, CDR2 SQIVND (reference sequence). The length of the CDR3 is 14 residues. CDR3 residues: CASSIKSGNQPQHF. In DNA form, the CDR3 reads TGTGCCAGTAGTATAAAGTCGGGAAATCAGCCCCAGCATTTT.

The sample holds many counts of this clone. CDR3 in amino acids: CASSQQGFGNIQYF. The CDR3 coding sequence is TGTGCCAGCAGTCAACAGGGATTTGGGAACATTCAGTACTTC. This chain connects TRBV27 to TRBJ2-4; D might be TRBD1 (6 bases). V lost 5 bases, J lost 7 bases, and 15 bases lay in between. The CDR3 consists of 14 residues. Germline lookup yields CDR1 MNHEY and CDR2 SMNVEV (reference sequence).

This clone was seen a few times. The V call is TRBV30, the J call TRBJ1-5, with 8 bases aligning to TRBD1. From germline, CDR1 is GTSNPN and CDR2 SVGIG (reference sequence). Germline trimming cut 0 bases from V and 8 bases from J; bases unmatched to any gene: 6. The CDR3 has 14 residues. The CDR3 DNA reads as TGTGCCTGGAGTGTACAGGGGGGATCAGAGCCCCAGCATTTT. Translating gives CAWSVQGGSEPQHF.

This clone was seen only a few times. J is TRBJ1-1 and V is TRBV9; weak D call: TRBD1 (6 bases). Germline CDR1 and CDR2: SGDLS and YYNGEE. V was clipped by 4 bases and J by 6 bases, with 13 bases between them. This CDR3 has 13 amino acids. The CDR3 reads CASSLNRESEAFF. DNA for the CDR3: TGTGCCAGCAGCCTCAACAGGGAATCTGAAGCTTTCTTT.

The chain uses TRBV5-1 and TRBJ2-1; 8 bases line up with TRBD2. The trim removed 0 bases at V and 8 bases at J, leaving 4 bases unmatched. CDR3 size: 14 residues. Germline CDR1 is SGHRS and CDR2 is YFSETQ. The CDR3 sequence is CASSLETGGDEQFF. The CDR3 DNA reads as TGCGCCAGCAGCTTGGAAACGGGAGGGGATGAGCAGTTCTTC.

There are many counts of this clone. The chain employs TRBV7-2 and TRBJ2-3, with D possibly TRBD1 on 5 matching bases. CDR3 length equals 14 residues. Trimming removed 7 bases from V and 2 bases from J, with 13 bases in between. Germline CDR1 reads SGHTA; CDR2 reads FQGNSA. The CDR3 here is CASTSGSPTDTQYF. The CDR3 DNA is TGTGCCAGCACCTCAGGGTCTCCCACAGATACGCAGTATTTT.

This rearrangement joins TRBV30 to TRBJ2-5; TRBD1 is a possible D gene (6 bases). Germline lookup yields CDR1 GTSNPN and CDR2 SVGIG (reference sequence). The V gene lost 4 bases and the J gene lost 4 bases, with 16 bases spanning the gap. CDR3 length equals 14 residues. CDR3 coding DNA: TGTGCCTGGATGTTGCAGGGGCGAGGAGAGACCCAGTACTTC. It codes for CAWMLQGRGETQYF.

The chain recombines TRBV9 with TRBJ1-4, with 7 bases aligning to TRBD1. CDR1 SGDLS and CDR2 YYNGEE come from the germline V gene. The V segment lost 0 bases and the J segment 7 bases; nucleotides outside the gene matches: 6. The CDR3 has 15 amino acids. The chain's CDR3 is CASSVATGFGEKLFF. DNA for the CDR3: TGTGCCAGCAGCGTAGCGACAGGGTTCGGTGAAAAACTGTTTTTT.

This chain connects TRBV5-5 to TRBJ2-1, with D perhaps TRBD1 (6 bases). The CDR3 consists of 14 residues. V lost 7 bases to trimming and J lost 0 bases, with 11 bases between them. CDR1 SGHKS and CDR2 YYEKEE come from the germline V gene (reference sequence). The CDR3: CASSKQGSYNEQFF. The CDR3 DNA follows: TGTGCCAGCTCCAAACAGGGCTCCTACAATGAGCAGTTCTTC.

The gene calls are TRBV6-5 and TRBJ2-7; possibly TRBD1 for D (5 bases). The CDR3 covers 14 residues. Trimming left V 7 bases short and J 4 bases short, with 17 bases between. Per the germline V gene, CDR1 is MNHEY and CDR2 is SVGAGI. DNA of the CDR3: TGTGCCAGCAAAGAAGGGCAGGGTTGGTACGAGCAGTACTTC. Translation gives CASKEGQGWYEQYF.

This clone was seen a handful of times. The rearrangement uses TRBV30 and TRBJ1-5; 7 nucleotides line up with TRBD1. V was clipped by 1 base and J by 3 bases; unmatched bases: 3. Germline CDR1 is GTSNPN and CDR2 is SVGIG (reference sequence). The CDR3 spans 14 residues. The CDR3 DNA follows: TGTGCCTGGAGTGGGGACAGCCTCAATCAGCCCCAGCATTTT. It yields the protein CAWSGDSLNQPQHF.

The genes are TRBV7-8 and TRBJ2-3; D remains ambiguous. The CDR3 is made up of 15 amino acids. Trimming cost V 2 bases and J 3 bases, with 12 bases left between them. CDR1 is SGHVS and CDR2 is FQNEAQ in the germline V gene. CDR3 in DNA: TGTGCCAGCAGCTTACTCCCGCGCCGAACAGATACGCAGTATTTT. Translating it yields CASSLLPRRTDTQYF.

There are a few counts of this clone. V gene TRBV18 combines with J gene TRBJ2-5; D perhaps matches TRBD2 (5 bases). The germline V and J ends were trimmed by 2 bases and 3 bases, with 10 bases remaining between them. Germline V gene data show CDR1 as KGHSH and CDR2 as LQKENI. CDR3 length: 14 residues. CDR3 residues: CASSPLTGKETQYF. CDR3 DNA sequence: TGTGCCAGCTCACCATTAACCGGGAAAGAGACCCAGTACTTC.

Many counts were recorded for this clone. The rearrangement links TRBV7-2 to TRBJ2-1, with D uncertain. Germline assignment: CDR1 SGHTA and CDR2 FQGNSA. This CDR3 has 11 residues. Deletions cut 5 bases from V and 9 bases from J, with 8 bases between. CDR3 nucleotide sequence: TGTGCCAGCAGCGCCTTTGGTGAGCAGTTCTTC. Protein: CASSAFGEQFF.

The chain uses TRBV28 and TRBJ2-7; no definite D call. Germline V CDR1 and CDR2: MDHEN, SYDVKM. The CDR3 is 15 residues long. Trimming took off 5 bases at V and 3 bases at J, with 17 bases between the two ends. The CDR3 DNA reads TGTGCCAGCAGTAACCGTCTCCCATCAGACTACGAGCAGTACTTC. Protein sequence: CASSNRLPSDYEQYF.

This clone was seen only a few times. V and J are TRBV19 and TRBJ1-1; D is ambiguous. Trimming left V 3 bases short and J 10 bases short, with 12 bases between. Germline CDR1 and CDR2: LNHDA and SQIVND (reference sequence). The CDR3 extends over 12 amino acids. The CDR3 region is CASSMVRSGAFF. The CDR3 DNA follows: TGTGCCAGTAGTATGGTCCGGTCGGGAGCTTTCTTT.

This clone has more than one count but fewer than ten. The chain links TRBV5-4 to TRBJ2-3; 11 positions agree with TRBD2. CDR3 size: 15 residues. In germline, CDR1 is SGHNT, CDR2 YYREEE (reference sequence). V was clipped by 0 bases and J by 6 bases; unmatched bases: 3. CDR3 region: CASSLDIAGGDTQYF. The CDR3 DNA reads as TGTGCCAGCAGCTTGGATATAGCGGGAGGGGATACGCAGTATTTT.

The chain has TRBV7-2 and TRBJ2-7; 9 nucleotides agree with TRBD2. This CDR3 has 15 residues. Per the germline V gene, CDR1 is SGHTA and CDR2 is FQGNSA. Germline trimming cut 4 bases from V and 3 bases from J; bases unmatched to any gene: 7. Here the CDR3 DNA reads TGTGCCAGCAGCTGGAAAGCGGGAGGTGGCTACGAGCAGTACTTC. Residues: CASSWKAGGGYEQYF.

CDR3 DNA sequence: TGTGCCAGCAGGATAGGGGGGAACACTGAAGCTTTCTTT. Its protein is CASRIGGNTEAFF. V gene TRBV28 combines with J gene TRBJ1-1; D is perhaps TRBD1 (6 bases). Trimming removed 6 bases at V and 1 base at J, with 9 bases between. The CDR3 contains 13 residues. Germline CDR1 reads MDHEN; CDR2 reads SYDVKM.